A selection of T cell receptor beta chains follows, all from one sample in a study of response to subunit inactivated influenza vaccine. TCRdb analysed the RT-PCR reads with MiXCR anew, one entry per CDR3 protein. The sample shows around 200,000 distinct CDR3 sequences, about 12% of them seen only once. In addition, the sample was reused for a study of T cells expressing NK-cell markers.

The sample in question was CD8+ T cells sorted from PBMCs, obtained 11 to 12 days after vaccination. Every receptor here comes from a man aged 45-65 years who received an inactivated influenza vaccine. CDR3s include the opening cysteine and the closing phenylalanine or tryptophan. The D gene is left open where the match is weak. Clone size is shown for a subset of rows, as once, few, many or a class of expanded clone.

d_gene: TRBD1; abundance: few; j_gene: TRBJ2-7; v_gene: TRBV6-1; CDR3aa: CASSKQGAFGEQYF; CDR3nt: TGTGCCAGCAGTAAACAGGGGGCCTTCGGTGAGCAGTACTTC
d_gene: TRBD1; abundance: few; j_gene: TRBJ2-7; v_gene: TRBV9; CDR3aa: CASSGGAGTGAYEQYF; CDR3nt: TGTGCCAGCAGCGGAGGAGCCGGGACAGGAGCCTACGAGCAGTACTTC
d_gene: .; abundance: few; j_gene: TRBJ1-1; v_gene: TRBV7-9; CDR3aa: CASSNTLTEAFF; CDR3nt: TGTGCCAGCAGCAACACTTTGACTGAAGCTTTCTTT
d_gene: TRBD2; abundance: many; j_gene: TRBJ2-1; v_gene: TRBV7-3; CDR3aa: CASSLTNAAGGPRFF; CDR3nt: TGTGCCAGCAGCTTAACGAACGCAGCGGGAGGGCCAAGGTTCTTC
d_gene: TRBD1; abundance: many; j_gene: TRBJ2-1; v_gene: TRBV6-2/TRBV6-3; CDR3aa: CASSRDRGNEQFF; CDR3nt: TGTGCCAGCAGTCGGGACAGGGGCAATGAGCAGTTCTTC
d_gene: .; abundance: .; j_gene: TRBJ2-7; v_gene: TRBV19; CDR3aa: CASSIALGTYEQYF; CDR3nt: TGTGCCAGTAGTATTGCGCTAGGGACCTACGAGCAGTACTTC
d_gene: TRBD1; abundance: few; j_gene: TRBJ2-1; v_gene: TRBV7-8; CDR3aa: CASSLASTGTGEGDEQFF; CDR3nt: TGTGCCAGCAGCTTAGCTAGTACCGGGACAGGGGAGGGGGATGAGCAGTTCTTC
d_gene: TRBD2; abundance: few; j_gene: TRBJ2-1; v_gene: TRBV14; CDR3aa: CASSQAHRLAHYNEQFF; CDR3nt: TGTGCCAGCAGCCAAGCCCATAGACTAGCGCACTACAATGAGCAGTTCTTC
d_gene: .; abundance: few; j_gene: TRBJ2-2; v_gene: TRBV3-1; CDR3aa: CASSPSELAGELFF; CDR3nt: TGTGCCAGCAGCCCCTCAGAACTAGCCGGGGAGCTGTTTTTT
d_gene: .; abundance: .; j_gene: TRBJ2-7; v_gene: TRBV7-8; CDR3aa: CASSVRGFLVPYEQYF; CDR3nt: TGTGCCAGCAGCGTACGAGGCTTCCTAGTTCCGTACGAGCAGTACTTC
d_gene: TRBD1; abundance: few; j_gene: TRBJ2-3; v_gene: TRBV12-3/TRBV12-4; CDR3aa: CASSSDRGEGTDTQYF; CDR3nt: TGTGCCAGCAGTTCCGACAGGGGCGAGGGCACAGATACGCAGTATTTT
d_gene: TRBD1; abundance: many; j_gene: TRBJ2-7; v_gene: TRBV4-1; CDR3aa: CASSHRTGLGEQYF; CDR3nt: TGCGCCAGCAGCCACCGGACAGGGCTGGGCGAGCAGTACTTC
d_gene: .; abundance: .; j_gene: TRBJ2-6; v_gene: TRBV5-1; CDR3aa: CASSPVDAGANVLTF; CDR3nt: TGCGCCAGCAGCCCCGTCGATGCCGGGGCCAACGTCCTGACTTTC
d_gene: .; abundance: .; j_gene: TRBJ2-2; v_gene: TRBV5-1; CDR3aa: CATPRDATGELFF; CDR3nt: TGCGCCACCCCCAGGGACGCAACCGGGGAGCTGTTTTTT
d_gene: TRBD2; abundance: few; j_gene: TRBJ2-1; v_gene: TRBV4-1; CDR3aa: CASSQGAGAGNEQFF; CDR3nt: TGCGCCAGCAGCCAAGGAGCGGGAGCGGGAAATGAGCAGTTCTTC
d_gene: TRBD1; abundance: few; j_gene: TRBJ1-5; v_gene: TRBV9; CDR3aa: CASSAGQGGRNQPQHF; CDR3nt: TGTGCCAGCAGCGCAGGACAGGGTGGGCGCAATCAGCCCCAGCATTTT
d_gene: TRBD1; abundance: few; j_gene: TRBJ2-1; v_gene: TRBV2; CDR3aa: CASSDRGTGFYNEQFF; CDR3nt: TGTGCCAGCAGCGACCGGGGGACAGGGTTTTACAATGAGCAGTTCTTC
d_gene: TRBD1; abundance: .; j_gene: TRBJ2-7; v_gene: TRBV15; CDR3aa: CATTAGQGAYEQYF; CDR3nt: TGTGCCACCACTGCAGGACAGGGAGCCTACGAGCAGTACTTC
d_gene: .; abundance: many; j_gene: TRBJ2-3; v_gene: TRBV12-3/TRBV12-4; CDR3aa: CASSPWRGNTDTQYF; CDR3nt: TGTGCCAGCAGTCCATGGAGGGGGAACACAGATACGCAGTATTTT
d_gene: TRBD1; abundance: few; j_gene: TRBJ2-3; v_gene: TRBV7-9; CDR3aa: CASSPLVGTGFTDTQYF; CDR3nt: TGTGCCAGCAGCCCATTAGTCGGGACAGGTTTTACAGATACGCAGTATTTT
d_gene: .; abundance: .; j_gene: TRBJ1-5; v_gene: TRBV11-2; CDR3aa: CASSLSWGRPQHF; CDR3nt: TGTGCCAGCAGCTTATCCTGGGGTAGGCCCCAGCATTTT
d_gene: .; abundance: .; j_gene: TRBJ2-5; v_gene: TRBV13; CDR3aa: CASSLAGRVGQETQYF; CDR3nt: TGTGCCAGCAGCTTAGCCGGGCGGGTGGGGCAAGAGACCCAGTACTTC
d_gene: .; abundance: few; j_gene: TRBJ2-3; v_gene: TRBV4-2; CDR3aa: CASSQDGDNTDTQYF; CDR3nt: TGTGCCAGCAGCCAAGATGGTGACAACACAGATACGCAGTATTTT
d_gene: TRBD2; abundance: .; j_gene: TRBJ2-5; v_gene: TRBV11-2; CDR3aa: CASSLGTGTSGRRGETQYF; CDR3nt: TGTGCCAGCAGCTTAGGCACCGGGACTAGCGGGAGGAGGGGAGAGACCCAGTACTTC
d_gene: TRBD1; abundance: .; j_gene: TRBJ1-2; v_gene: TRBV5-1; CDR3aa: CASMGPGQSNYGYTF; CDR3nt: TGCGCCAGCATGGGGCCGGGACAGTCTAACTATGGCTACACCTTC
d_gene: TRBD1; abundance: many; j_gene: TRBJ1-2; v_gene: TRBV3-1; CDR3aa: CASSQETGGFPYGYTF; CDR3nt: TGTGCCAGCAGCCAAGAGACAGGGGGTTTCCCCTATGGCTACACCTTC